One and the same sample provided the 25 T cell receptor beta chains below, sequenced in a study of PD-1 blockade in mismatch repair-deficient tumors. Method: immunoSEQ multiplex PCR; TCRdb's copy keeps in-frame clones and lacks some. The sample records 49,000 or so clones, 81% being singletons. Material: peripheral blood, obtained roughly 21 weeks after starting pembrolizumab. Receptors originate from an adult with mismatch repair-deficient cancer.

The rearrangement links TRBV6-1 to TRBJ2-7, with D perhaps TRBD1 (6 bases). This CDR3 is built from 15 residues. Germline V gene sequence: CDR1 MNHNS, CDR2 SASEGT. V was trimmed by 2 bases and J by 1 base, leaving 12 bases between them. CDR3 loop: CASSEWDQGSYEQYF. The CDR3 DNA sequence: TGTGCCAGCAGTGAATGGGATCAGGGGTCCTACGAGCAGTACTTC.

The CDR3 nucleotides are TGTGCCAGCAGCTTAAGGGGACTAGCGGCCAATGAGCAGTTCTTC. Residues: CASSLRGLAANEQFF. This sequence joins TRBV13 and TRBJ2-1, with 11 bases lining up with TRBD2. J was trimmed by 6 bases and V by 2 bases; bases with no gene match: 3. The CDR3 is 15 amino acids. CDR1 is PRHDT, CDR2 FYEKMQ, per germline (reference sequence).

This chain's CDR3 is CASSPQSSGANVLTF. The CDR3 DNA is TGTGCCAGCAGCCCTCAGAGCTCTGGGGCCAACGTCCTGACTTTC. The gene calls are TRBV7-9 and TRBJ2-6; D is undetermined. CDR1 is SEHNR, CDR2 FQNEAQ, per germline (reference sequence). The CDR3 loop spans 15 amino acids. With 5 bases removed from V and 0 bases from J, the gap between germline ends came to 8 bases.

The CDR3 loop is CASTGGGWTGELFF. The CDR3 coding sequence is TGTGCCAGCACGGGGGGGGGCTGGACCGGGGAGCTGTTTTTT. The chain joins TRBV6-5 to TRBJ2-2; the match to TRBD2 covers 8 bases. The CDR3 is 14 residues long. Looked up from germline, CDR1 is MNHEY and CDR2 is SVGAGI. Trimming removed 7 bases from V and 5 bases from J; junction bases left unmatched: 6.

This chain connects TRBV2 to TRBJ2-1; possible D gene TRBD1, 6 bases. Between the trimmed V and J ends, which lost 7 bases and 2 bases, there was a span of 12 bases. There are 14 residues in the CDR3. Germline loops: CDR1 SNHLY, CDR2 FYNNEI. Here the CDR3 reads CASMSAGAYNEQFF. CDR3 DNA: TGTGCCAGCATGTCGGCAGGGGCCTACAATGAGCAGTTCTTC.

The chain carries TRBV4-3 and TRBJ2-7; maybe TRBD1 (6 bases). The CDR3 sequence is 14 residues long. Germline-derived CDR1 and CDR2 are LGHNA and YSLEER. Trimming took off 1 base at V and 4 bases at J, with 11 bases between the two ends. The CDR3 DNA follows: TGCGCCAGCAGCCAAGTGACAGGAGAATACGAGCAGTACTTC. Amino acids: CASSQVTGEYEQYF.

This chain joins TRBV19 and TRBJ2-5; D remains ambiguous. Deletions cut 3 bases from V and 5 bases from J, with 10 bases between. The CDR3 is made up of 13 amino acids. Germline-derived CDR1 and CDR2 are LNHDA and SQIVND (reference sequence). The CDR3 nucleotides read TGTGCCAGTAGTATCGGGTTAACGGAGACCCAGTACTTC. Protein product: CASSIGLTETQYF.

The chain links TRBV19 to TRBJ1-1; D is perhaps TRBD1 (5 bases). Germline CDR1 reads LNHDA; CDR2 reads SQIVND (reference sequence). This CDR3 has 13 residues. V was clipped by 3 bases and J by 7 bases, with 12 bases between them. In DNA, the CDR3 is TGTGCCAGTAGTATGGGGACGGGTCTTGAAGCTTTCTTT. Its translation is CASSMGTGLEAFF.

This rearrangement joins TRBV10-2 to TRBJ2-2; D is perhaps TRBD1 or TRBD2 (6 bases each). This CDR3 region has 15 residues. Looked up from germline, CDR1 is WSHSY and CDR2 is SAAADI. The germline V and J ends were trimmed by 4 bases and 2 bases, with 11 bases remaining between them. In DNA, the CDR3 is TGCGCCAGCAGTGTGGGCGGGACAAACACCGGGGAGCTGTTTTTT. Its protein is CASSVGGTNTGELFF.

CDR3 bases: TGTGCCATCAGTGAACCTAGCGGAGTAGCCTACGAGCAGTACTTC. Protein sequence: CAISEPSGVAYEQYF. The chain couples TRBV10-3 to TRBJ2-7; 7 nucleotides line up with TRBD2. The CDR3 runs to 15 residues. Unmatched junction bases numbered 7, after V lost 3 bases and J lost 2 bases. The germline gives CDR1 ENHRY, CDR2 SYGVKD.

This rearrangement joins TRBV11-3 to TRBJ2-1; the D is unclear. From germline, CDR1 is SGHNT and CDR2 YENEEA. Trimming shortened V by 2 bases and J by 5 bases, and 7 bases separated the two germline ends. CDR3 length equals 13 residues. The CDR3: CASSLRTHNEQFF. The CDR3 coding sequence is TGTGCCAGCAGCTTAAGGACCCACAATGAGCAGTTCTTC.

The genes are TRBV2 and TRBJ1-2; D is ambiguous. The CDR3 is 12 residues long. V lost 3 bases and J 5 bases, leaving 7 bases between the germline ends. Germline V gives CDR1 SNHLY, CDR2 FYNNEI. The CDR3 loop reads CASSDTLYGYTF. The CDR3 DNA follows: TGTGCCAGCAGTGACACCCTATATGGCTACACCTTC. The full variable domain, in which reference TRBV2 and TRBJ1-2 provide the parts outside the CDR3, is EPEVTQTPSHQVTQMGQEVILRCVPISNHLYFYWYRQILGQKVEFLVSFYNNEISEKSEIFDDQFSVERPDGSNFTLKIRSTKLEDSAMYFCASSDTLYGYTFGSGTRLTVV.

This chain joins TRBV6-8 and TRBJ2-3; 10 nucleotides line up with TRBD2. Germline V gene data show CDR1 as MNHGY and CDR2 as SAAAGT. The CDR3 totals 21 residues. V lost 7 bases and J lost 3; bases outside the gene matches: 25. CDR3 sequence: CASKTGNQTSGPSIETDTQYF. The DNA for the CDR3 is TGTGCCAGCAAGACAGGAAACCAGACTAGCGGGCCTTCCATTGAGACAGATACGCAGTATTTT.

The V call is TRBV6-5, the J call TRBJ2-4; TRBD2 matches at 14 bases. V lost 4 bases and J lost 9; bases outside the gene matches: 8. The CDR3 contains 16 residues. From germline, CDR1 is MNHEY and CDR2 SVGAGI. The CDR3, as DNA: TGTGCCAGCAGTTCGGGACTAGCGGGAGAGTTTGGCATTCAGTACTTC. This translates into CASSSGLAGEFGIQYF.

The chain links TRBV6-1 to TRBJ1-1, with D uncertain. The V end lost 6 bases, the J end lost 1 base, and 9 bases lay between the germline ends. The CDR3 has 13 residues. Germline assignment: CDR1 MNHNS and CDR2 SASEGT. For the CDR3, the DNA is TGTGCCAGCAGGCAAGGAGCGAACACTGAAGCTTTCTTT. This translates into CASRQGANTEAFF.

V gene TRBV19 combines with J gene TRBJ2-7; a possible D gene is TRBD1 (5 bases). The CDR3 contains 13 residues. Trimming removed 2 bases from V and 3 bases from J, with 8 bases in between. Germline CDR1 reads LNHDA; CDR2 reads SQIVND (reference sequence). CDR3 protein: CASSIKDNYEQYF. As DNA, the CDR3 is TGTGCCAGTAGTATAAAGGACAACTACGAGCAGTACTTC.

This clone qualifies as medium-sized. The CDR3 reads CASSNTGIHEQYF. Written as DNA, the CDR3 is TGTGCCAGCAGTAATACAGGGATCCACGAGCAGTACTTC. This rearrangement joins TRBV6-4 to TRBJ2-7; tentative D call: TRBD1 (6 bases). The germline V gene encodes CDR1 MRHNA and CDR2 SNTAGT. V was shortened by 5 bases and J by 5 bases, with 13 bases between the two germline ends. This CDR3 spans 13 amino acids.

This clone was observed a handful of times. V gene TRBV10-2 combines with J gene TRBJ2-7; TRBD2 agrees at 10 bases. V lost 8 bases, J lost 3 bases, and 1 base stayed unmatched. The CDR3 contains 12 residues. The germline V gene has CDR1 WSHSY and CDR2 SAAADI. This CDR3 is CASGTSVYEQYF. CDR3 DNA: TGCGCCAGCGGGACTAGCGTCTACGAGCAGTACTTC.

This chain connects TRBV2 to TRBJ2-2; the match to TRBD1 covers 7 bases. This CDR3 has 14 residues. Per the germline V gene, CDR1 is SNHLY and CDR2 is FYNNEI. The V gene end was trimmed by 7 bases and the J gene end by 6 bases; junction bases not matched to a gene: 8. The CDR3 nucleotides are TGTGCCAGCAAACCAAGACAGGGCGCCGGGGAGCTGTTTTTT. This encodes CASKPRQGAGELFF.

The V call is TRBV6-5, the J call TRBJ1-4; maybe TRBD1 (5 bases). Trimming took 8 bases from V and 8 from J, leaving 9 bases between them. Germline V CDR1 and CDR2: MNHEY, SVGAGI. This CDR3 is 11 amino acids long. The CDR3 sequence is CASAGREKLFF. The DNA of the CDR3 is TGTGCCAGCGCGGGACGGGAAAAACTGTTTTTT.

The gene calls are TRBV2 and TRBJ2-7, with a tentative D call TRBD2 (6 bases). Trimming took off 8 bases at V and 5 bases at J, with 16 bases between the two ends. Looked up from germline, CDR1 is SNHLY and CDR2 is FYNNEI. The CDR3 is 13 amino acids. CDR3 in DNA: TGTGCCAGCGGGGACTGGGGTCGGGACGAGCAGTACTTC. Amino acid sequence: CASGDWGRDEQYF.

The rearrangement joins TRBV28 to TRBJ2-3; D not resolved. V lost 3 bases and J 4 bases, leaving 11 bases between the germline ends. Germline V gene lookup returns CDR1 MDHEN and CDR2 SYDVKM. The CDR3 loop spans 14 amino acids. The CDR3 reads CASSFSRVADTQYF. The CDR3 nucleotides read TGTGCCAGCAGTTTTTCAAGGGTGGCAGATACGCAGTATTTT.

The V gene is TRBV2, the J gene TRBJ2-5, with TRBD2 identical over 11 bases. V was clipped by 2 bases and J by 3 bases; unmatched bases: 2. Germline V lookup: CDR1 SNHLY, CDR2 FYNNEI. CDR3 length equals 15 residues. The CDR3 DNA sequence: TGTGCCAGCAGTGAACCGGGACTAGCGGAAGAGACCCAGTACTTC. As protein: CASSEPGLAEETQYF.

This chain links TRBV7-2 with TRBJ1-5; D might be TRBD1 (5 bases). V was pared by 6 bases and J by 0 bases, with 9 bases between. Per the germline V gene, CDR1 is SGHTA and CDR2 is FQGNSA. The CDR3 runs 14 residues. The CDR3: CASSRDSSNQPQHF. In DNA, the CDR3 is TGTGCCAGCAGTCGCGACAGTAGCAATCAGCCCCAGCATTTT.

The chain has TRBV19 and TRBJ1-5; D uncertain. V dropped 3 bases and J dropped 3 bases, with 12 bases sitting between them. The CDR3 extends over 15 amino acids. Germline V CDR1 and CDR2: LNHDA, SQIVND (reference sequence). CDR3 DNA sequence: TGTGCCAGTAGTATCCGAGACGGCAACAATCAGCCCCAGCATTTT. Translated, it gives CASSIRDGNNQPQHF.